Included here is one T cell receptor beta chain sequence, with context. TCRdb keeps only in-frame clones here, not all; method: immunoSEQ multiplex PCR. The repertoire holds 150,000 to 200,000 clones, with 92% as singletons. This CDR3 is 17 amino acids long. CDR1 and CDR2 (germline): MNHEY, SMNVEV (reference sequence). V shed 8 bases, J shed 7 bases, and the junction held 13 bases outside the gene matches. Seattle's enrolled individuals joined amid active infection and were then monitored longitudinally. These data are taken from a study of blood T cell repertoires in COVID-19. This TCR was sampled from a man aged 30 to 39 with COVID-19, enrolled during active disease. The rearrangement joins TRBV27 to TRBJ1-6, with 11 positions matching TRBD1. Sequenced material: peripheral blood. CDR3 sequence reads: CASGTGGSYIWNSPLHF. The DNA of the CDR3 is TGTGCCAGCGGGACAGGGGGAAGCTATATCTGGAATTCACCCCTCCACTTT.